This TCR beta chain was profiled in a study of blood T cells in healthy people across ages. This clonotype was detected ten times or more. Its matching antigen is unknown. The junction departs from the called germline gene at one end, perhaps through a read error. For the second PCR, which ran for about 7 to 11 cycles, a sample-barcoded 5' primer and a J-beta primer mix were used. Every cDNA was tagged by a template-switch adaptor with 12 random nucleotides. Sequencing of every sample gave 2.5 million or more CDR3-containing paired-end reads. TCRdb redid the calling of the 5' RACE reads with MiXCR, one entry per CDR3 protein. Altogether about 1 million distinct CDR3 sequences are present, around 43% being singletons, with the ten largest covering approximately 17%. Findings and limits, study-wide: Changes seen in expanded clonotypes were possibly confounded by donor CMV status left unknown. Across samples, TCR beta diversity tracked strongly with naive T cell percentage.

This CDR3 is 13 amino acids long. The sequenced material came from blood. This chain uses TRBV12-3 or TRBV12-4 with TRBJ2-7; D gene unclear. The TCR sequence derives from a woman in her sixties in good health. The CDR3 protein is CASSVAITYEQYF. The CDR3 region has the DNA TGTGCCAGCAGTGTAGCAATTACCTACGAGCAGTACTTC.